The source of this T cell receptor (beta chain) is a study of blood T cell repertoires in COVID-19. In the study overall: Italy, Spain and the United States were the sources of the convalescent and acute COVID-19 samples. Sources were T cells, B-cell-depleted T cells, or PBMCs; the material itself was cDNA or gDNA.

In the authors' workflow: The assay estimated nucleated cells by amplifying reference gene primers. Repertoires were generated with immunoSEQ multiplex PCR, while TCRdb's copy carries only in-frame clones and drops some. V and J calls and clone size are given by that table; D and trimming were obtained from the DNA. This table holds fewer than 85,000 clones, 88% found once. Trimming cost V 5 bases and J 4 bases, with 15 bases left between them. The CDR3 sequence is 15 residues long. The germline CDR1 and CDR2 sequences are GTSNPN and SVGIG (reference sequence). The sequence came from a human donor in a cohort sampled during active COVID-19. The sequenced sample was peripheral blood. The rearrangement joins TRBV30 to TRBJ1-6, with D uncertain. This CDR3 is CAWGADKFYNSPLHF. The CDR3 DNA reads TGTGCCTGGGGAGCCGACAAATTTTATAATTCACCCCTCCACTTT. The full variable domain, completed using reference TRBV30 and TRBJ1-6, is SQTIHQWPATLVQPVGSPLSLECTVEGTSNPNLYWYRQAAGRGLQLLFYSVGIGQISSEVPQNLSASRPQDRQFILSSKKLLLSDSGFYLCAWGADKFYNSPLHFGNGTRLTVT.